This is a list of T cell receptor beta chains from one sample in a study of CD8 T cells in ankylosing spondylitis. TCRdb used MiXCR to reprocess the 5' RACE reads, holding one entry per CDR3 protein. Of about 500,000 distinct CDR3 sequences listed, about 5.7% are singletons. Sequenced material: blood, either unsorted or a sorted T cell fraction (not recorded which). The receptor source for this set is a male donor with ankylosing spondylitis. The CDR3 runs from the conserved cysteine through the conserved F or W. The order of the fields is V gene, J gene, clone size, D gene, CDR3 DNA, CDR3 protein. A D gene is named only where the DNA matches it firmly. A row's size may be missing; if present it is once, few, many or a size class.

TRBV20-1	TRBJ1-6	many	TRBD1	TGCAGTGCCCGGGGACAGGGGGGCTCGGATTCACCCCTCCACTTT	CSARGQGGSDSPLHF
TRBV5-1	TRBJ1-2	many	.	TGCGCCAGCAGCTTGGCCAAAGGACCACCAGCGAAGGGCTACACCTTC	CASSLAKGPPAKGYTF
TRBV5-6	TRBJ2-4	many	TRBD2	TGTGCCAGCAGCTCCCAGAGGGAGGGAGGCATTCAGTACTTC	CASSSQREGGIQYF
TRBV7-2	TRBJ1-6	.	.	TGTGCCAGCAGCTTTAGGCTCACCGGGGATTCACCCCTCCACTTT	CASSFRLTGDSPLHF
TRBV24-1	TRBJ1-2	many	.	TGTGCCACCAGTGTTGGACAAGACTATGGCTACACCTTC	CATSVGQDYGYTF
TRBV27	TRBJ1-6	many	TRBD1	TGTGCCAGCAGACCTACAGGGGTATATTCACCCCTCCACTTT	CASRPTGVYSPLHF
TRBV5-1	TRBJ2-7	many	TRBD2	TGCGCCAGCAGCTTGGAGCCTAGCGGCACGCAGTACTTC	CASSLEPSGTQYF
TRBV20-1	TRBJ1-5	.	.	TGCTGTGCTAGAGATCCGCGGTCAGGGCGCAGCAATCAGCCCCAGCATTTT	CCARDPRSGRSNQPQHF
TRBV11-2	TRBJ2-3	.	.	TGTGCCAGCAGCTTTAAATCTCTTCCATGGGTGGATACGCAGTATTTT	CASSFKSLPWVDTQYF
TRBV29-1	TRBJ2-3	many	.	TGCAGCGCGGCGGCTAGCGACGACACAGATACGCAGTATTTT	CSAAASDDTDTQYF
TRBV7-9	TRBJ2-2	many	.	TGTGCCAGCAGCTTATACGGGAGCACCGGGGAGCTGTTTTTT	CASSLYGSTGELFF
TRBV20-1	TRBJ2-2	many	.	TGCAGTGCGGTCTCCGGGGCGAACACCGGGGAGCTGTTTTTT	CSAVSGANTGELFF
TRBV4-1	TRBJ2-7	few	.	TGCGCCAGCAGCCACCATTCGGAGGGATTAGGAACCTACGAGCAGTACTTC	CASSHHSEGLGTYEQYF
TRBV12-3/TRBV12-4	TRBJ2-5	many	.	TGTGCCAGCAGTTTCTATCGGAAGAGGGAGACCCAGTACTTC	CASSFYRKRETQYF
TRBV20-1	TRBJ2-6	many	.	TGCAGTGCTGGATCGTTGGTCTCTGGGGCCAACGTCCTGACTTTC	CSAGSLVSGANVLTF
TRBV5-5	TRBJ1-5	many	.	TGTGCCAGCAGCTTTGGCAGGGCAGACAATCAGCCCCAGCATTTT	CASSFGRADNQPQHF
TRBV29-1	TRBJ2-5	many	.	TGCAGCGTTGCTTGGGGGGACGAGGAGACCCAGTACTTC	CSVAWGDEETQYF
TRBV7-6	TRBJ1-4	many	.	TGTGCCAGCAGCTTAGAGGCGTGGGGTGTTGGTGAAAAACTGTTTTTT	CASSLEAWGVGEKLFF
TRBV28	TRBJ2-2	few	.	TGTGCCAGTCAGCAGTATGTCGTCGGAGAGCTGTTTTTT	CASQQYVVGELFF
TRBV12-3/TRBV12-4	TRBJ1-5	many	.	TGTGCCAGCAGTCAACAGGGCTTCAATCAGCCCCAGCATTTT	CASSQQGFNQPQHF
TRBV3-1	TRBJ2-7	many	.	TGTGCCAGCAGCCAGACGGGAGTACTTGGCGAGCAGTACTTC	CASSQTGVLGEQYF
TRBV12-3/TRBV12-4	TRBJ2-7	many	TRBD2	TGTGCCAGCACCGGACTAGCGGGAGTCTACGAGCAGTACTTC	CASTGLAGVYEQYF
TRBV20-1	TRBJ2-1	many	.	TGCAGTGCCCACCTCTCCAGCGCCTACAATGAGCAGTTCTTC	CSAHLSSAYNEQFF
TRBV12-3/TRBV12-4	TRBJ1-5	many	.	TGTGCCAGCAGTTTAGTTGCCGGTTATAGCAATCAGCCCCAGCATTTT	CASSLVAGYSNQPQHF
TRBV6-5	TRBJ2-2	many	.	TGTGCCAGCAGTTACTCGAGTGGCAGGACATACACCGGGGAGCTGTTTTTT	CASSYSSGRTYTGELFF
TRBV11-1	TRBJ1-5	many	.	TGTGCCAGCAGCCGGAGGGGGGCGGGTCAGCCCCAGCATTTT	CASSRRGAGQPQHF
TRBV29-1	TRBJ2-3	many	.	TGCAGCGTTGAAGATGCTAGAGCAGATACGCAGTATTTT	CSVEDARADTQYF
TRBV20-1	TRBJ1-2	many	.	TGCAGTGCTAGAGTGGGGGCCTATGGCTACACCTTC	CSARVGAYGYTF
TRBV6-5	TRBJ2-1	few	.	TGTGCCAGCAGTTACTCGTGGGGGCCCTACAATGAGCAGTTCTTC	CASSYSWGPYNEQFF
TRBV13	TRBJ1-1	many	.	TGTGCCAGCAGCCTAGGACTTCAGAACACTGAAGCTTTCTTT	CASSLGLQNTEAFF
TRBV7-9	TRBJ1-1	few	.	TGTGCCAGCAGCTTACCCGGCAGGGTAGACACTGAAGCTTTCTTT	CASSLPGRVDTEAFF
TRBV6-5	TRBJ2-1	many	.	TGTGCCAGCAGTTACCCCGGGGGGCGGGGGCACTACAATGAGCAGTTCTTC	CASSYPGGRGHYNEQFF
TRBV6-1	TRBJ2-1	many	TRBD2	TGTGCCAGCACCAACGGGGCTAGCGGGACCTACAATGAGCAGTTCTTC	CASTNGASGTYNEQFF
TRBV11-2	TRBJ2-3	few	.	TGTGCCAGCAGCCCCACCGGGAATACGCAGTATTTT	CASSPTGNTQYF
TRBV20-1	TRBJ2-3	.	.	TGCAGGGCTTTGGGTGGGTTGGGCACAGATACGCAGTATTTT	CRALGGLGTDTQYF
TRBV28	TRBJ2-5	.	.	TGTGCCAGCATGGTCGGATACCAAGAGACCCAGTACTTC	CASMVGYQETQYF
TRBV12-3/TRBV12-4	TRBJ1-1	many	.	TGTGCCGATAAGAAATCGTTAAACACTGAAGCTTTCTTT	CADKKSLNTEAFF
TRBV6-5	TRBJ1-5	many	.	TGTGCCAGCAGTATGACGGTTAATCAGCCCCAGCATTTT	CASSMTVNQPQHF
TRBV11-2	TRBJ2-7	many	.	TGTGCCAGCAGCTTATCCAGGGGACCAACCTACGAGCAGTACTTC	CASSLSRGPTYEQYF
TRBV20-1	TRBJ1-1	many	.	TGCAGTGCCCACGGAGGGCAGGGTGAAGCTTTCTTT	CSAHGGQGEAFF
TRBV20-1	TRBJ2-7	many	.	TGCAGTGCTCCGAAGGACGAGCAGTACTTC	CSAPKDEQYF
TRBV5-1	TRBJ2-2	many	.	TGCGCCAGCAGCCCCTTCTTGGAGGGCACCGGGGAGCTGTTTTTT	CASSPFLEGTGELFF
TRBV12-3/TRBV12-4	TRBJ1-5	many	.	TGTGCCAGCAGTTTAGAGGGGGGGTCGCAGCCCCAGCATTTT	CASSLEGGSQPQHF
TRBV4-2	TRBJ1-1	many	.	TGTGCCAGCAGCCAAGCAGGGATAGAAGCTTTCTTT	CASSQAGIEAFF
TRBV29-1	TRBJ2-4	.	.	TGCAGCGTACGGGCTGGGGTAACTCCTCTAGCCAAAAACATTCAGTACTTC	CSVRAGVTPLAKNIQYF
TRBV5-1	TRBJ2-5	many	.	TGCGCCAGCAGCTTCGGGAACCAAGAGACCCAGTACTTC	CASSFGNQETQYF
TRBV10-3	TRBJ2-4	many	.	TGTGCCATCAGTTCCGGGCCCGGCGATCCAAACATTCAGTACTTC	CAISSGPGDPNIQYF
TRBV6-6	TRBJ2-7	few	TRBD2	TGTGCCAGCAGTTATGCGGGGGCCTACGAGCAGTACTTC	CASSYAGAYEQYF
TRBV20-1	TRBJ2-5	many	TRBD1	TGCAGTGCTGGAACCGGGACAGGGGGCCTAGAGACCCAGTACTTC	CSAGTGTGGLETQYF
TRBV5-1	TRBJ1-3	many	.	TGCGCCAGCAGCTTGGATGTCGACAACTTCTCTGGAAACACCATATATTTT	CASSLDVDNFSGNTIYF
TRBV29-1	TRBJ2-5	many	.	TGCAGCGTCGACCTTGGAGGGGCAAAGACCCAGTACTTC	CSVDLGGAKTQYF
TRBV11-2	TRBJ2-5	.	TRBD2	TGTGCCAGCAGCTTCGCTAGCGGGGAACAGACCCAGTACTTC	CASSFASGEQTQYF
TRBV7-2	TRBJ1-2	many	.	TGTGCCAGCAGCAGGGGATCGGGGGCACCTAACTATGGCTACACCTTC	CASSRGSGAPNYGYTF
TRBV11-2	TRBJ2-1	many	.	TGTGCCAGCAGCTTGGTTCACAGGGGGGGTGAGCAGTTCTTC	CASSLVHRGGEQFF
TRBV7-2	TRBJ1-1	few	.	TGTGCCAGCAGCTTAGTGGCAGGGAGGAGAACTGAAGCTTTCTTT	CASSLVAGRRTEAFF